This T cell receptor (beta chain) comes out of a study of cytomegalovirus exposure and HLA in healthy donors. To note about this clone: Its antigen is still unknown.

Sequenced by immunoSEQ multiplex PCR; TCRdb stores in-frame clones only, minus some. The table includes about 150,000 clones, 86% detected once. Trimming left V 1 base short and J 7 bases short, with 11 bases between. The CDR3 consists of 13 residues. Looked up from germline, CDR1 is KGHSH and CDR2 is LQKENI. General study results and limits: Reports indicated that the classifier achieved high specificity and sensitivity in diagnosing cytomegalovirus status.

The gene calls are TRBV18 and TRBJ2-7; D is uncertain. Sample: PBMCs. The TCR was taken from a man aged 18 to 30 in good health and CMV-seropositive. This CDR3 is CASSPRTSSEQYF. Here the CDR3 DNA reads TGTGCCAGCTCACCACGAACTTCCTCAGAGCAGTACTTC.